The rows below give T cell receptor beta chains drawn from one sample of a study of regulatory T cells in long-lasting Graves disease. TCRdb re-called the multiplex PCR reads through MiXCR, storing one row per CDR3 protein. The sample shows some 370,000 distinct CDR3 sequences, less than 25% of them seen only once. The starting material was peripheral blood mononuclear cells (PBMCs), obtained when the disease was refractory, from a patient treated with antithyroid drugs. These receptors all stem from a female donor with Graves disease. Both conserved end residues are part of each CDR3. Each record gives: D gene, clone size, V gene, J gene, CDR3 DNA, CDR3 protein. A D gene is named only where the DNA matches it firmly. For some rows the clone size is stated as once, few or many, or as a class when expanded; others skip it.

NA	NA	TRBV3-1	TRBJ1-1	TGTGCCACCTCAGGTCGTCCAGGGGCCAGGAGCACTGAAGCTTTCTTT	CATSGRPGARSTEAFF
NA	NA	TRBV6-1	TRBJ1-5	TGTGCCAGCAGTAACCCGGGCAATCAGCCCCAGCATTTT	CASSNPGNQPQHF
NA	NA	TRBV3-2	TRBJ2-7	TGTGCCAGCAGCCAAGACTATCGGCGGGAGGGCCTGTCCCGTCGATACGAGCAGTACTTC	CASSQDYRREGLSRRYEQYF
NA	many	TRBV20-1	TRBJ1-5	TGCAGTGCTAGAACGCCGGGGACAAATCAGCCCCAGCATTTT	CSARTPGTNQPQHF
NA	many	TRBV28	TRBJ2-7	TGTGCCAGCAAACCGTCGGGGGGCGCGTACGAGCAGTACTTC	CASKPSGGAYEQYF
TRBD1	once	TRBV7-6	TRBJ2-5	TGTGCCAGCAGCCCAGACAGGGTCTTACAAGAGACCCAGTACTTC	CASSPDRVLQETQYF
TRBD1	many	TRBV2	TRBJ2-7	TGTGCCAGCAGCAAAACCGGGACAGGGGGCCTTGAGCAGTACTTC	CASSKTGTGGLEQYF
NA	NA	TRBV7-2	TRBJ2-4	TGTGCCAGCGGCCCGACCGGGGGCAAAAACATTCAGTACTTC	CASGPTGGKNIQYF
NA	NA	TRBV28	TRBJ2-1	TGTGCCAGCAGCTCGAGGACGTTCCCTGGCAATGAGCAGTTCTTC	CASSSRTFPGNEQFF
TRBD1	NA	TRBV29-1	TRBJ1-1	TGCAGCGCCGACAGGGGGAATGAAGCTTTCTTT	CSADRGNEAFF
NA	NA	TRBV7-9	TRBJ2-2	TGTGCCAGCAGCCCTGGAAAGGCGCAGAACACCGGGGAGCTGTTTTTT	CASSPGKAQNTGELFF
TRBD1	few	TRBV19	TRBJ1-2	TGTGCCAGTAGTACCGACAAACAGGGGTTCTATGGCTACACCTTC	CASSTDKQGFYGYTF
NA	few	TRBV19	TRBJ2-5	TGTGCCAGTAGTATAGATTTATACAGGCAAGAGACCCAGTACTTC	CASSIDLYRQETQYF
NA	NA	TRBV30	TRBJ2-7	TGTGCCTGGAGTGTAAGGCTGCGGATCGACGAGCAGTACTTC	CAWSVRLRIDEQYF
NA	NA	TRBV6-1	TRBJ1-2	TGTGCCAGCAGTCCAACGGACTACTATGGCTACACCTTC	CASSPTDYYGYTF
TRBD1	NA	TRBV29-1	TRBJ1-2	TGCAGCGTTACCGGGACAGCCTATGGCTACACCTTC	CSVTGTAYGYTF
NA	many	TRBV7-2	TRBJ1-2	TGTGCCAGCAGCCGCGACGTGGGCAGGGCTAACTATGGCTACACCTTC	CASSRDVGRANYGYTF
NA	many	TRBV20-1	TRBJ1-2	TGCAGTCTAGGGGGAGACTATGGCTACACCTTC	CSLGGDYGYTF
TRBD2	many	TRBV6-2/TRBV6-3	TRBJ2-5	TGTGCCAGCACTCTATTTGCGGGAGGGTTGGAGACCCAGTACTTC	CASTLFAGGLETQYF
NA	NA	TRBV5-6	TRBJ1-1	TGTGCCAGCAGCGTCAAGCGGACAGTCGGGGGAACTGAAGCTTTCTTT	CASSVKRTVGGTEAFF
NA	NA	TRBV7-9	TRBJ1-3	TGTGCCAGCAGCTTAGAGGGCGGTACTGGAAACACCATATATTTT	CASSLEGGTGNTIYF
NA	few	TRBV6-2/TRBV6-3	TRBJ2-4	TGTGCCAGCAGCTCCACACGGGAGAGCATTCAGTACTTC	CASSSTRESIQYF
NA	many	TRBV24-1	TRBJ2-7	TGTGCCACCGGAGGGAGTTTAGGGGAGCAGTACTTC	CATGGSLGEQYF
TRBD2	NA	TRBV20-1	TRBJ2-5	TGCGGTGCTACCCGGACTAGCGGGATATGGGCAGAGACCCAGTACTTC	CGATRTSGIWAETQYF
NA	many	TRBV20-1	TRBJ2-5	TGCAGTGCTAGTCAGCAGGGAGAGACCCAGTACTTC	CSASQQGETQYF
TRBD1	few	TRBV20-1	TRBJ1-1	TGCAGTGCTTGGACAGGGGGCTGGGGAACTGAAGCTTTCTTT	CSAWTGGWGTEAFF
NA	NA	TRBV6-1	TRBJ1-1	TGTGCCAGCAGCGATAGGGTTTCCGCTGAAGCTTTCTTT	CASSDRVSAEAFF
NA	NA	TRBV29-1	TRBJ2-7	TGCAGCGCCGAATCCGGGACTCGCCCCTACGAGCAGTACTTC	CSAESGTRPYEQYF
NA	many	TRBV11-2	TRBJ1-1	TGTGCCAGCAGCTTAGATGAGGGCCTTGAAGCTTTCTTT	CASSLDEGLEAFF
NA	NA	TRBV20-1	TRBJ1-1	TGCAGTGCTAGATATTCCGCAGTGAACACTGAAGCTTTCTTT	CSARYSAVNTEAFF
NA	NA	TRBV19	TRBJ2-2	TGTGCCTGGGGACTCCCGAACACCGGGGAGCTGTTTTTT	CAWGLPNTGELFF
NA	NA	TRBV6-5	TRBJ2-5	TGTGCCAGCAGTTACTCGACTCAGGGGATGGTAGAAGAGACCCAATGCTTC	CASSYSTQGMVEETQCF
TRBD1	many	TRBV28	TRBJ2-7	TGTGCCAGCAGCACTCGGACAGGGAGCATCTACGAGCAGTACTTC	CASSTRTGSIYEQYF
TRBD1	many	TRBV11-2	TRBJ2-7	TGTGCCAGCAGCTTAACAGGGACAGTTACCTACGAGCAGTACTTC	CASSLTGTVTYEQYF